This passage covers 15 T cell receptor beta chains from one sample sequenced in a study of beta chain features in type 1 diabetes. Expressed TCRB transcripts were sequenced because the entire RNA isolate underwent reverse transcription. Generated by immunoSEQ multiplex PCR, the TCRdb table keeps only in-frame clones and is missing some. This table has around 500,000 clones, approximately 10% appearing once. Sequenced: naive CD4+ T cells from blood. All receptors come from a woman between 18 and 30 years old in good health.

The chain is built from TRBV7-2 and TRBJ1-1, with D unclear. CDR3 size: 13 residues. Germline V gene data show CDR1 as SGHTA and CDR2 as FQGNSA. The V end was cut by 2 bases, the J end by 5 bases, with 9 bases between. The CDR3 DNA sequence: TGTGCCAGCAGCTTATTAGGTTTAACTGAAGCTTTCTTT. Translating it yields CASSLLGLTEAFF.

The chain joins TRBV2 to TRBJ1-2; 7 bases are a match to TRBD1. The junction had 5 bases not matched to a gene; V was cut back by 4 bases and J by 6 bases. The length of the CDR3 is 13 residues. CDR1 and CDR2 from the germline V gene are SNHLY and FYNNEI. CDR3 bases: TGTGCCAGCAGTGGGGGACAGTGGGATGGCTACACCTTC. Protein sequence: CASSGGQWDGYTF.

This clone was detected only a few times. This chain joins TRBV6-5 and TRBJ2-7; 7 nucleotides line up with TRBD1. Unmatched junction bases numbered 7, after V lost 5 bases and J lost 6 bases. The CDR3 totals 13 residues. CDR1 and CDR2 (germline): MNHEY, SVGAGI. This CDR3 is CASSQTGAFEQYV. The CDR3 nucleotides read TGTGCCAGCAGTCAAACAGGGGCATTCGAGCAGTACGTC.

The CDR3: CASSLGQPGKVQYV. The DNA of the CDR3 is TGTGCCAGCAGTTTGGGACAGCCGGGAAAAGTGCAGTACGTC. V is TRBV28 and J is TRBJ2-7, with 7 bases matching TRBD1. This CDR3 region has 14 residues. Germline CDR1 and CDR2: MDHEN and SYDVKM. The trim removed 3 bases at V and 9 bases at J, leaving 11 bases unmatched.

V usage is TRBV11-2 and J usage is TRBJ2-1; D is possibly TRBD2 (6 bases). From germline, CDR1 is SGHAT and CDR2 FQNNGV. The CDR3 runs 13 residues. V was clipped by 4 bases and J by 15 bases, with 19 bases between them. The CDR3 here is CASSSTPIGGLFF. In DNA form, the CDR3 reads TGTGCCAGCAGCTCAACCCCCATAGGAGGGTTGTTCTTC.

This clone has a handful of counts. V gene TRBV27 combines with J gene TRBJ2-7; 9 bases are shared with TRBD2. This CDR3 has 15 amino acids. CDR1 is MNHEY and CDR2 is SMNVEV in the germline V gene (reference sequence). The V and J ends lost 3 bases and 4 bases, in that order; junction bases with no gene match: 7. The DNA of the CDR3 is TGTGCCAGCAGTTTCTATAGCGGGAGAGGATACGAGCAGTACTTC. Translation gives CASSFYSGRGYEQYF.

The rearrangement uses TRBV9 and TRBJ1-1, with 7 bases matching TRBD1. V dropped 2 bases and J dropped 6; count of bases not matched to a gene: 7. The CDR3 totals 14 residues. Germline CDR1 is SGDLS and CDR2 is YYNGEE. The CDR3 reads CASSVRQGSAEAFF. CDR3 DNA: TGTGCCAGCAGCGTCCGACAGGGTAGCGCTGAAGCTTTCTTT.

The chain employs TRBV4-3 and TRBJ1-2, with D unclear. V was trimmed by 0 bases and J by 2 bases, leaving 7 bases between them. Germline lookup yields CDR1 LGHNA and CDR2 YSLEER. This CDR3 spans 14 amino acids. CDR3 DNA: TGCGCCAGCAGCCAAGATCACATAAACTATGGCTACACCTTC. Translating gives CASSQDHINYGYTF.

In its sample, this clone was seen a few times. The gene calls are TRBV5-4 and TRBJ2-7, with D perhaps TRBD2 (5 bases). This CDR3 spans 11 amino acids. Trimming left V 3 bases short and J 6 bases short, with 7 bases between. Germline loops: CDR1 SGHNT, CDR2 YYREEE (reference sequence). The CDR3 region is CASSSGSEQYF. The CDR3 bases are TGTGCCAGCAGCTCGGGATCCGAGCAGTACTTC.

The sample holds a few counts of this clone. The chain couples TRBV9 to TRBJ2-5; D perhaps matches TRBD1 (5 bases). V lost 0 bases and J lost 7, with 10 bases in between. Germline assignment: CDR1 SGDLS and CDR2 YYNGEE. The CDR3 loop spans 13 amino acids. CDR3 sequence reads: CASSVVGQGTQYF. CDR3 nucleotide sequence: TGTGCCAGCAGCGTAGTAGGGCAGGGGACCCAGTACTTC.

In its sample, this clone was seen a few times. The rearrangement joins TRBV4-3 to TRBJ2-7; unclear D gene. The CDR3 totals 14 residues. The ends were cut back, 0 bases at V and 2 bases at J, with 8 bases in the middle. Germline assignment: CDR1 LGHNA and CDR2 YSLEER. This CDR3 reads CASSQDPKAYEQYF. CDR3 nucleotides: TGCGCCAGCAGCCAAGATCCGAAAGCCTACGAGCAGTACTTC.

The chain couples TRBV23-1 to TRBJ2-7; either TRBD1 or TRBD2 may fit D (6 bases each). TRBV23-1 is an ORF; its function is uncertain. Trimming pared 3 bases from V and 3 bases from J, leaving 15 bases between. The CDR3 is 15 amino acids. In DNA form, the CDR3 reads TGCGCCAGCAGTCACCGCCGGGGGCCTCACTACGAGCAGTACGTC. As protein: CASSHRRGPHYEQYV.

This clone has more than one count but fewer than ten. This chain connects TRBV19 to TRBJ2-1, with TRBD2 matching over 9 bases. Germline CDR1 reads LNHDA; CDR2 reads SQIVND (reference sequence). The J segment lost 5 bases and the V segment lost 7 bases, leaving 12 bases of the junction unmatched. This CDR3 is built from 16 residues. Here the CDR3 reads CASTPGLAFLNNEQFF. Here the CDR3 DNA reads TGTGCCAGTACCCCCGGACTAGCGTTTCTCAACAATGAGCAGTTCTTC.

The CDR3 spells CASSPGGGTGELFF. Here the CDR3 DNA reads TGTGCCAGCAGCCCCGGGGGAGGTACCGGGGAGCTGTTTTTT. The rearrangement joins TRBV7-3 to TRBJ2-2; D is possibly TRBD2 (6 bases). This CDR3 contains 14 residues. The V end lost 5 bases, the J end lost 5 bases, and 12 bases lay between the germline ends. The germline V gene encodes CDR1 SGHTA and CDR2 FQGTGA. The whole variable domain, filled in from reference TRBV7-3 and TRBJ2-2, reads GAGVSQTPSNKVTEKGKYVELRCDPISGHTALYWYRQSLGQGPEFLIYFQGTGAADDSGLPNDRFFAVRPEGSVSTLKIQRTERGDSAVYLCASSPGGGTGELFFGEGSRLTVL.

CDR3 in amino acids: CSVEAGAETQYF. The DNA of the CDR3 is TGCAGCGTTGAAGCAGGGGCGGAGACCCAGTACTTC. The chain links TRBV29-1 to TRBJ2-5; possible D gene TRBD1, 6 bases. This CDR3 spans 12 amino acids. With 1 base removed from V and 5 bases from J, the gap between germline ends came to 8 bases. Germline-derived CDR1 and CDR2 are SQVTM and ANQGSEA.